This T cell receptor (beta chain) was found in a study of Tregs in tolerant kidney transplant recipients. Only in-frame clones appear in the TCRdb table, and some are missing; sequencing was by immunoSEQ multiplex PCR. The sample lists more than 75,000 clones; 93% were seen once. The CDR3 consists of 16 residues. After removal of 1 base from V and 4 bases from J, the junction contained 5 bases not matched to a gene. CDR1 and CDR2 (germline): SGHAT, FQNNGV. This chain joins TRBV11-2 and TRBJ2-7; 12 bases are a match to TRBD2. The receptor was isolated from a human donor who received a combined kidney and bone marrow transplant. The sequencing used CD4+ T cells from blood, collected before the transplant. CDR3 protein: CASSLGPGTSGYEQYF. The CDR3 DNA is TGTGCCAGCAGCTTAGGCCCGGGGACTAGCGGGTACGAGCAGTACTTC.